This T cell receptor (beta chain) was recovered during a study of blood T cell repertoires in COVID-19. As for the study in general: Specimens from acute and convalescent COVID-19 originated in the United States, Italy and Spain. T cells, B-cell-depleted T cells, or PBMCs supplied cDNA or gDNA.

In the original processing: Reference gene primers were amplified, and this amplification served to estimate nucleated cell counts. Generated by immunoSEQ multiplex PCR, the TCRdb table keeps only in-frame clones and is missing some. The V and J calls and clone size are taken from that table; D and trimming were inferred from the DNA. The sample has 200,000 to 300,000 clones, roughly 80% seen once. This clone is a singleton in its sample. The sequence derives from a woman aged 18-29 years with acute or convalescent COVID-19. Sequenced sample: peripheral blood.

The CDR3 is CASSEERRVGANVLTF. CDR3 sequence (DNA): TGTGCCAGCAGTGAGGAACGGAGGGTTGGGGCCAACGTCCTGACTTTC. The J gene is TRBJ2-6, the V gene TRBV25-1; TRBD2 might be the D (6 bases). The CDR3 runs to 16 residues. CDR1 is MGHDK and CDR2 is SYGVNS in the germline V gene. V was pared by 3 bases and J by 3 bases, with 12 bases between.